These T cell receptor beta chains were read from a single sample in a study of circulating tumor DNA in untreated peripheral T-cell lymphoma. The data were produced by immunoSEQ multiplex PCR, yet TCRdb's version contains in-frame clones alone and is incomplete. The sample includes fewer than 750 clones, approximately 77% of them seen just once. Sequenced material: cell-free DNA from blood serum. The receptors stem from a human donor with peripheral T-cell lymphoma. The CDR3 runs from the conserved cysteine through the conserved F or W. A D gene is named only where the DNA matches it firmly. Clone size is shown for a subset of rows, as once, few, many or a class of expanded clone.

cdr3_aa cdr3_nt clone_size j_call v_call d_call
CASSPIDRGETQYF TGTGCCAGCTCACCTATTGACAGGGGAGAGACCCAGTACTTC - TRBJ2-5 TRBV18 TRBD1
CASSQDGQNQPQHF TGCGCCAGCAGCCAAGATGGACAGAATCAGCCCCAGCATTTT - TRBJ1-5 TRBV4-1 -
CASSGAGGYNEQFF TGCGCCAGCAGCGGTGCGGGAGGCTACAATGAGCAGTTCTTC - TRBJ2-1 TRBV5-1 TRBD2
CASSALAGGGTGELFF TGTGCCAGCAGTGCTCTAGCGGGGGGGGGCACCGGGGAGCTGTTTTTT few TRBJ2-2 TRBV6-1 TRBD2
CASSFRLNYEQYF TGCGCCAGCAGCTTCAGACTCAACTACGAGCAGTACTTC - TRBJ2-7 TRBV4-1 -
CASSTQSHYEQYF TGTGCCAGCAGTACCCAGAGCCACTACGAGCAGTACTTC - TRBJ2-7 TRBV6-1 -
CASSYRDGGYEQYF TGTGCCAGCAGCTATCGGGACGGGGGATACGAGCAGTACTTC - TRBJ2-7 TRBV27 -
CASSSGILGTEAFF TGTGCCAGCAGTTCAGGGATCTTGGGTACTGAAGCTTTCTTT few TRBJ1-1 TRBV11-2 -
CAWSPTGIGYGYTF TGTGCCTGGAGCCCGACAGGGATCGGCTATGGCTACACCTTC - TRBJ1-2 TRBV30 TRBD1
CSVVLVNTEAFF TGCAGCGTTGTCTTGGTGAACACTGAAGCTTTCTTT - TRBJ1-1 TRBV29-1 -
CASSLGLAGVAEQYF TGTGCCAGCAGCCTGGGACTAGCGGGAGTAGCCGAGCAGTACTTC - TRBJ2-7 TRBV7-3 TRBD2
CASSSNRAQYF TGTGCCAGCAGCTCCAATAGGGCCCAGTACTTC - TRBJ2-5 TRBV7-9 -
CTSRGGGVRKTYGYTF TGCACCAGCAGAGGTGGAGGTGTGCGAAAGACCTATGGCTACACCTTC - TRBJ1-2 TRBV1 -
CASMPSWTYEQYF TGTGCCAGCATGCCGTCGTGGACCTACGAGCAGTACTTC - TRBJ2-7 TRBV7-9 -
CASSPSGGTTDTQYF TGTGCCAGCAGCCCTAGCGGGGGGACCACAGATACGCAGTATTTT - TRBJ2-3 TRBV7-3 TRBD2
CASSQDLREDEQFF TGTGCCAGCAGCCAAGACCTGAGAGAGGATGAGCAGTTCTTC - TRBJ2-1 TRBV14 -
CASSTDPSGGDQPQHF TGTGCCAGCAGCACAGACCCCAGTGGGGGGGATCAGCCCCAGCATTTT - TRBJ1-5 TRBV7-8 -
CASSDHPGQGREKLFF TGTGCCAGCAGTGACCACCCGGGACAGGGCCGCGAAAAACTGTTTTTT - TRBJ1-4 TRBV25-1 TRBD1
CASSYLPYHEQYF TGTGCCAGCAGTTACTTGCCTTACCACGAGCAGTACTTC - TRBJ2-7 TRBV6-6 -
CAWSVGMSYNEQFF TGTGCCTGGAGTGTAGGGATGAGCTACAATGAGCAGTTCTTC few TRBJ2-1 TRBV30 -
CASDQGRRSGANVLTF TGTGCCAGTGACCAGGGACGCCGGTCGGGGGCCAACGTCCTGACTTTC few TRBJ2-6 TRBV19 -
CASSSPGGGVGEAFF TGTGCCAGCAGCTCGCCGGGGGGGGGCGTTGGTGAAGCTTTCTTT - TRBJ1-1 TRBV5-4 -
CAWSKASGLGDGEQFF TGTGCCTGGAGTAAAGCTAGCGGACTGGGGGACGGTGAGCAGTTCTTC - TRBJ2-1 TRBV30 TRBD2
CASSSQTGNGNTIYF TGTGCCAGCAGCTCACAGACAGGGAACGGAAACACCATATATTTT - TRBJ1-3 TRBV7-2 TRBD1
CASSLGAVNTEAFF TGCGCCAGCAGCCTGGGGGCTGTCAACACTGAAGCTTTCTTT few TRBJ1-1 TRBV4-1 -
CSVVVLRGRTGELFF TGCAGCGTTGTAGTGTTGAGGGGACGGACCGGGGAGCTGTTTTTT - TRBJ2-2 TRBV29-1 -
CASSLSPEINEQYF TGTGCCAGCAGCTTATCCCCTGAAATAAACGAGCAGTACTTC - TRBJ2-7 TRBV7-9 -
CASQEGAGYEQYF TGTGCCAGTCAGGAGGGGGCAGGGTACGAGCAGTACTTC once TRBJ2-7 TRBV2 -
CASSYGTGAPPLHF TGTGCCAGCAGTTACGGGACAGGGGCTCCACCCCTCCACTTT - TRBJ1-6 TRBV6-5 TRBD1
CASSETSREQYF TGCGCCAGCAGTGAGACCTCTCGGGAGCAGTACTTC - TRBJ2-7 TRBV10-2 -
CASSQSPPGSYPPNYGYTF TGTGCCAGCAGTCAGTCCCCGCCGGGCTCCTACCCCCCCAACTATGGCTACACCTTC - TRBJ1-2 TRBV27 -
CASSHPQETQYF TGCGCCAGCAGCCACCCGCAGGAGACCCAGTACTTC few TRBJ2-5 TRBV4-1 -
CASSLTGTGADEQFF TGTGCCAGCAGCTTAACGGGGACAGGGGCGGATGAGCAGTTCTTC once TRBJ2-1 TRBV7-3 TRBD1
CASSLYGGSIGGYTF TGTGCCAGCAGTTTATACGGGGGCTCAATAGGTGGCTACACCTTC - TRBJ1-2 TRBV27 -
CASSLVATALATNEKLFF TGCGCCAGCAGCTTGGTGGCGACAGCCCTTGCAACTAATGAAAAACTGTTTTTT - TRBJ1-4 TRBV5-1 -
CASSVSLGRLETQYF TGTGCCAGCAGCGTTAGCTTAGGACGGCTGGAGACCCAGTACTTC - TRBJ2-5 TRBV9 -
CASSWTQIPHEQYF TGTGCCAGCAGTTGGACCCAAATCCCCCACGAGCAGTACTTC - TRBJ2-7 TRBV6-6 -
CASSEALRASHYEQYF TGTGCCAGCAGTGAAGCGCTTCGAGCCAGTCACTACGAGCAGTACTTC - TRBJ2-7 TRBV2 -
CASSETAGGIDTQYF TGTGCCAGCAGCGAAACGGCGGGGGGGATAGATACGCAGTATTTT - TRBJ2-3 TRBV9 TRBD2
CASSYSSNQPQHF TGTGCCAGCAGTTACTCTAGCAATCAGCCCCAGCATTTT - TRBJ1-5 TRBV6-5 -
CASSIGIVDYNEQFF TGTGCCAGTAGTATAGGGATAGTGGATTACAATGAGCAGTTCTTC - TRBJ2-1 TRBV19 -
CASRFSGDEQYF TGTGCCAGCAGATTCTCAGGGGACGAGCAGTACTTC - TRBJ2-7 TRBV6-5 -
CASSPSDRPYGYTF TGTGCCAGCTCACCATCGGACAGGCCTTATGGCTACACCTTC few TRBJ1-2 TRBV18 TRBD1
CASSEAQSSYNEQFF TGTGCCAGCAGCGAAGCACAGAGCTCCTACAATGAGCAGTTCTTC - TRBJ2-1 TRBV28 -
CASSLGVGQNNEQFF TGTGCCAGCAGCTTGGGGGTCGGGCAGAATAATGAGCAGTTCTTC - TRBJ2-1 TRBV5-4 -
CAWSVLGYEQYF TGTGCCTGGAGTGTACTTGGCTACGAGCAGTACTTC - TRBJ2-7 TRBV30 -
CSGTRNTGELFF TGCAGCGGGACCAGGAACACCGGGGAGCTGTTTTTT once TRBJ2-2 TRBV29-1 -
CASSFSEGYTF TGTGCCAGCAGTTTTAGTGAAGGCTACACCTTC - TRBJ1-2 TRBV28 -
CASSLGGNTEAFF TGTGCCAGCAGCTTGGGGGGAAACACTGAAGCTTTCTTT - TRBJ1-1 TRBV5-4 -
CASSLGAAGAFF TGTGCCAGCAGCCTAGGGGCAGCCGGAGCTTTCTTT few TRBJ1-1 TRBV5-6 -
CASSAGHPGELFF TGTGCCAGCAGCGCCGGACACCCCGGGGAGCTGTTTTTT - TRBJ2-2 TRBV9 -